This T cell receptor beta chain emerged from a study of technical replicates of blood from a handful of donors. Here immunoSEQ multiplex PCR was the method, and the copy in TCRdb shows in-frame clones only, minus some. The sample contains around 80,000 clones, 85% to 95% of which appear only once. Sequencing input: T cells isolated from PBMCs. The clonotype comes from a human donor in good health.

CDR3 DNA: TGTGCCAGCAGTTTCTTAGCGGGAGGGGTAAAGACCCAGTACTTC. Protein sequence: CASSFLAGGVKTQYF. The V gene is TRBV28, the J gene TRBJ2-5, with 11 bases identical to TRBD2. Unmatched junction bases numbered 6, after V lost 3 bases and J lost 6 bases. The CDR3 is 15 amino acids. Germline V gives CDR1 MDHEN, CDR2 SYDVKM.